The T cell receptor (beta chain) under discussion was sequenced for a study of primary melanoma T cells and metastatic recurrence (dated by TCRdb to the early 2020s). Broadly, across the study: The cohort consisted of around 200 primary melanomas of stage T2 to T4, each more than 1 mm thick. The study examined whether T-cell fraction and T-cell repertoire clonality in primary melanoma tumors predicted patient outcome. Progression-free survival was the clinical outcome compared against the T-cell fraction measured by TCR beta sequencing. Histopathological grading of tumor-infiltrating lymphocytes was compared with the sequencing-derived T-cell fraction.

Receptor amplification or capture employed the immunoSEQ multiplex PCR assay. Primary melanoma tumor tissue underwent high-throughput sequencing of the T-cell receptor beta chain. The paper's processing steps were these. The repertoire analyses covered TCRB CDR3 sharing between samples and the distribution of insertions and deletions. A gradient-boosted model ranked how well the T-cell fraction predicted outcome compared with histopathological variables. TCRdb took this table from immuneACCESS and kept in-frame rearrangements with V and J called. Such tables lack part of the clones; where checked against another copy, unresolved V genes explain under half of the gap, and the rest is unexplained. The V and J calls and clone size are taken from that table; D and trimming were inferred from the DNA. The sample table holds 150 or so clones, of which about 94% were seen once. The ten largest clonotypes hold 13% of the sample.

The patients had surgically resected primary melanoma that was considered potentially curable but at risk of metastatic recurrence. Measured from the cysteine to the phenylalanine, the CDR3 is 12 residues long. Only the CDR3 part of the read is kept: 36 bases, read in frame from the first base. According to the germline V gene, CDR1 reads MNHGY and CDR2 reads SAAAGT. A remark on this clone: Its binding antigen is unknown. At one boundary the junction diverges from the germline segment, which might be a read error.

Points the paper makes about the study in general: The authors framed an effective T-cell-mediated antitumor response in primary melanoma only as a suggestion, not a demonstrated mechanism. Regardless of nodal disease, mitotic rate or ulceration status, a T-cell fraction above 20% appeared to be protective. Progression-free survival prediction was reportedly improved more by adding T-cell fraction to tumor thickness than by adding any other histopathological variable. Progression-free survival was reportedly predicted by the tumor T-cell fraction independently of thickness, ulceration, mitotic rate and age.

The V gene is TRBV6-8 and the J gene is TRBJ2-7; TRBD1 agrees with 7 junctional bases. This receptor was taken from a human donor with melanoma. The sample comprised melanoma tumor tissue. The nucleotide sequence is TGTGCCATCAGTGGGACAGTAGGCGAGCAGTACTTC. This sequence encodes CAISGTVGEQYF.